This T cell receptor beta chain came from a study of shared clonotypes between healthy human individuals. Regarding the study as a whole: Clonotype sharing levels among donors were expected to vary with sequencing depth. Shared across several donors were 4% to 6% of the naive CD4 clonotypes.

The CDR3 has 15 residues. Germline lookup yields CDR1 SGHTA and CDR2 FQGNSA. Trimming stripped 5 bases from V and 0 bases from J, with 14 bases between. With respect to this clone: Its antigen remains unidentified.

The protocol was immunoSEQ multiplex PCR, while the TCRdb copy is restricted to in-frame clones and leaves out a portion. In the table there are some 2 million clones, about 95% of which are singletons. This sequence joins TRBV7-2 and TRBJ2-7, with a possible D match to TRBD1 (6 bases). This clonotype was sampled from a man aged 18 to 30 in good health. The sample consisted of naive CD4+ T cells sorted from blood. Subset of the sample: CD45RA+ positively selected. CDR3 bases: TGTGCCAGCAGCCCAAGGGACATCAGCTCCTACGAGCAGTACTTC. Translation gives CASSPRDISSYEQYF.